This T cell receptor (beta chain) stems from a study of shared clonotypes between healthy human individuals. General study findings and limits: Since donors were few, the genetic and exposure-history diversity represented was limited.

This clone was seen ten or more times. The antigen remains unidentified. Distinct nucleotide sequences in the sample also encode this CDR3. Every subset's genomic DNA went evenly onto several immunoSEQ plates. Profiling relied on immunoSEQ multiplex PCR, and the TCRdb table lists in-frame clones only, not all of them. The profile shows about a million clones, approximately 80% of them singletons. Germline V gene lookup returns CDR1 GTSNPN and CDR2 SVGIG (reference sequence). Deletions cut 2 bases from V and 2 bases from J, with 15 bases between. The CDR3 covers 15 residues. Source material: memory CD4+ T cells from PBMCs. The subset here: CD45RA-negative fraction. The gene calls are TRBV30 and TRBJ2-5, with a weak D call TRBD2 (6 bases). The sequence was collected from a man younger than 30 in good health. Some clones in this sample may be carry-over from other donors' samples. The CDR3 bases are TGTGCCTGGAGTCCCGGGCGGGGATTGCAAGAGACCCAGTACTTC. Protein: CAWSPGRGLQETQYF. The whole variable domain, remainder taken from reference TRBV30 and TRBJ2-5, is SQTIHQWPATLVQPVGSPLSLECTVEGTSNPNLYWYRQAAGRGLQLLFYSVGIGQISSEVPQNLSASRPQDRQFILSSKKLLLSDSGFYLCAWSPGRGLQETQYFGPGTRLLVL.